The clone carrying this T cell receptor (beta chain) was counted a few times. This sample was taken from a study of response to subunit inactivated influenza vaccine. In germline, CDR1 is SGHRS, CDR2 YFSETQ. Germline trimming cut 4 bases from V and 4 bases from J; bases unmatched to any gene: 11. This CDR3 comprises 17 residues. TCRdb reanalysed the RT-PCR reads using MiXCR and keeps one entry per CDR3 protein. Altogether roughly 630,000 distinct CDR3 sequences are present, 14% being singletons, with the ten largest covering around 7.6%. The chain is built from TRBV5-1 and TRBJ2-5; 12 bases are shared with TRBD2. The source material was PBMCs from blood, sampled approximately 15 days before vaccination. The clonotype comes from a man in his fifties who received an inactivated influenza vaccine. The chain's CDR3 is CASSLGGASGGAETQYF. Here the CDR3 DNA reads TGCGCCAGCAGCCTCGGAGGGGCTAGCGGGGGGGCAGAGACCCAGTACTTC.